These T cell receptor beta chains were read from a single sample in a study of response to subunit inactivated influenza vaccine. MiXCR, run by TCRdb on the RT-PCR reads, gives a single entry per CDR3 protein. The sample holds about 570,000 distinct CDR3 sequences, about 11% seen once. These same data were also listed under a study on T cells expressing NK-cell markers.

The sample was PBMCs from blood, taken on the day of vaccination. The receptor source for this set is a man aged 45-65 years who received an inactivated influenza vaccine. Both conserved end residues are part of each CDR3. A D gene is named only where the DNA matches it firmly. Some rows have no size entry. The others give once, few or many, or a class for an expanded clone.

clone_size: many; j_call: TRBJ2-3; d_call: .; v_call: TRBV15; cdr3_aa: CATSRDKTDTQYF; cdr3_nt: TGTGCCACCAGCAGAGACAAGACAGATACGCAGTATTTT
clone_size: .; j_call: TRBJ2-4; d_call: .; v_call: TRBV30; cdr3_aa: CAWSVLGTVKNIQYF; cdr3_nt: TGTGCCTGGAGTGTACTCGGGACGGTAAAAAACATTCAGTACTTC
clone_size: few; j_call: TRBJ2-1; d_call: TRBD2; v_call: TRBV5-1; cdr3_aa: CASSWGEREDEQFF; cdr3_nt: TGCGCCAGCAGCTGGGGTGAGCGGGAGGATGAGCAGTTCTTC
clone_size: few; j_call: TRBJ1-5; d_call: .; v_call: TRBV12-3/TRBV12-4; cdr3_aa: CASSVGQGSGQPQHF; cdr3_nt: TGTGCCAGCAGCGTCGGGCAAGGGTCGGGGCAGCCCCAGCATTTT
clone_size: .; j_call: TRBJ2-7; d_call: .; v_call: TRBV12-3/TRBV12-4; cdr3_aa: CASTTRGYEQYF; cdr3_nt: TGTGCCAGCACCACGAGGGGTTACGAGCAGTACTTC
clone_size: many; j_call: TRBJ2-1; d_call: TRBD2; v_call: TRBV7-3; cdr3_aa: CASSLRGGNEQFF; cdr3_nt: TGCGCCAGCTCCCTCCGCGGGGGGAATGAGCAGTTCTTC
clone_size: .; j_call: TRBJ2-7; d_call: .; v_call: TRBV28; cdr3_aa: CASSGLSYEQYF; cdr3_nt: TGTGCCAGCAGCGGACTTTCCTACGAGCAGTACTTC
clone_size: many; j_call: TRBJ2-6; d_call: .; v_call: TRBV20-1; cdr3_aa: CSARSSGANVLTF; cdr3_nt: TGCAGCGCTAGGTCCTCTGGGGCCAACGTCCTGACTTTC
clone_size: few; j_call: TRBJ2-1; d_call: TRBD2; v_call: TRBV9; cdr3_aa: CASSVAGGRFNEQFF; cdr3_nt: TGTGCCAGCAGCGTAGCGGGAGGGCGTTTCAATGAGCAGTTCTTC
clone_size: few; j_call: TRBJ1-1; d_call: .; v_call: TRBV14; cdr3_aa: CASSQDWGSYTEAFF; cdr3_nt: TGTGCCAGCAGCCAAGATTGGGGTTCGTACACTGAAGCTTTCTTT
clone_size: few; j_call: TRBJ1-6; d_call: .; v_call: TRBV10-3; cdr3_aa: CAISEFRQGDSPLHF; cdr3_nt: TGTGCCATCAGTGAGTTTCGGCAGGGAGATTCACCCCTCCACTTT
clone_size: many; j_call: TRBJ2-7; d_call: .; v_call: TRBV20-1; cdr3_aa: CSAKFPGAGDEQYF; cdr3_nt: TGCAGTGCTAAGTTCCCGGGAGCAGGGGACGAGCAGTACTTC
clone_size: few; j_call: TRBJ2-1; d_call: TRBD1; v_call: TRBV12-3/TRBV12-4; cdr3_aa: CASTGSRGQGGEQFF; cdr3_nt: TGTGCCAGCACCGGATCAAGGGGACAGGGCGGTGAGCAGTTCTTC
clone_size: few; j_call: TRBJ2-5; d_call: .; v_call: TRBV11-2; cdr3_aa: CASSGVGAASVVDQYF; cdr3_nt: TGTGCCAGCAGCGGGGTTGGGGCAGCATCCGTGGTTGACCAGTACTTC